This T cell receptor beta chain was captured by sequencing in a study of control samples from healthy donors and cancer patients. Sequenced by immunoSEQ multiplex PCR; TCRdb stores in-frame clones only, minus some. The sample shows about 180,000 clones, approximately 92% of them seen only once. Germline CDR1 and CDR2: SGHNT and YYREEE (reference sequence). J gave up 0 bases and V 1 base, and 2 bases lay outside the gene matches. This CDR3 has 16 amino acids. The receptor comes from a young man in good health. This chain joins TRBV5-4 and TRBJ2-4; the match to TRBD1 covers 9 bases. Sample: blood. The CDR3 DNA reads TGTGCCAGCAGCTTGAGACAGGGGGGAGCCAAAAACATTCAGTACTTC. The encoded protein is CASSLRQGGAKNIQYF.